This TCR beta chain was recovered during a study of CD8+CD57+ T cells in acquired aplastic anemia. CDR1 is MGHDK, CDR2 SYGVNS, per germline. This CDR3 has 14 residues. By flow cytometry, patients selected for sequencing had shown an expansion of CD8+CD57+ cells. Genomic DNA, the template, was used for profiling of the TCR beta VDJ and CDR3. TCRdb passed the reads through MiXCR, listing each CDR3 protein once. The data show 180,000 or so distinct CDR3 sequences, 48% seen once. With regard to this clonotype: The CDR3 does not close with the conserved phenylalanine or tryptophan, likely indicating a read error.

Sequenced material: sorted CD4+, CD8+, or CD8+CD57+ T cells (not recorded which) from PBMCs. V gene TRBV25-1 combines with J gene TRBJ2-2, with TRBD1 identical over 8 bases. The receptor was derived from a human donor with aplastic anemia. The DNA of the CDR3 is TGTGCCAGCAGAAGACAGGGGCACACCGGAGAGCTGTTTCTT. This codes for CASRRQGHTGELFL.